What follows are 16 T cell receptor beta chains derived from one specimen sequenced in a study of brain T cells in children with intractable seizures. The assay was immunoSEQ multiplex PCR, and TCRdb's table has in-frame clones only and misses some. The data hold approximately 330,000 clones, with over 90% observed a single time. Time point denoted: blood from clinic visit 5 months post-surgery; TSC patient then seizure free. This sample comprised peripheral blood, obtained more than 4 months after surgery. These receptors were obtained from a boy in the first two years of life with tuberous sclerosis and intractable seizures.

This clone has only one observation. The chain has TRBV5-6 and TRBJ2-2, with 7 bases lining up with TRBD1. Germline CDR1 SGHDT, CDR2 YYEEEE. This CDR3 region has 16 residues. J gave up 3 bases and V 4 bases, and 9 bases lay outside the gene matches. CDR3 region: CASSVNRDRDTGELFF. The DNA for the CDR3 is TGTGCCAGCAGCGTTAATAGGGACAGAGACACCGGGGAGCTGTTTTTT.

The table lists this clone with a count of one. The sample holds other DNA sequences that translate to the same CDR3. CDR3 amino acids: CASSPTGGNEQYF. The CDR3 DNA reads TGTGCCAGCAGCCCGACAGGGGGCAACGAGCAGTACTTC. The rearrangement joins TRBV7-9 to TRBJ2-7; 10 nucleotides agree with TRBD1. The V gene's germline CDR1 is SEHNR and CDR2 FQNEAQ (reference sequence). The CDR3 runs 13 residues. Trimming at V came to 5 bases and at J to 5 bases, leaving 3 bases not matched to a gene.

This clone came up once. The chain uses TRBV5-1 and TRBJ1-4; TRBD1 might be the D (6 bases). CDR3 length equals 15 residues. CDR1 is SGHRS and CDR2 is YFSETQ in the germline V gene. V lost 0 bases and J lost 3, with 9 bases in between. The CDR3 sequence is CASSLVGASNEKLFF. The CDR3 DNA reads TGCGCCAGCAGCTTGGTGGGGGCTTCTAATGAAAAACTGTTTTTT.

As DNA, the CDR3 is TGTGCCACCCAACGGGGGGGGGAGACGAACACTGAAGCTTTCTTT. Protein product: CATQRGGETNTEAFF. The genes are TRBV6-5 and TRBJ1-1; weak D call: TRBD1 (5 bases). V was trimmed by 10 bases and J by 1 base, leaving 19 bases between them. The CDR3 length is 15 residues. Germline V CDR1 and CDR2: MNHEY, SVGAGI.

Of note for this clone: Other DNA sequences in the sample encode the same CDR3. This chain links TRBV9 with TRBJ2-7; D gene ambiguous. The CDR3 extends over 14 amino acids. The germline V and J ends were trimmed by 0 bases and 0 bases, with 7 bases remaining between them. In germline, CDR1 is SGDLS, CDR2 YYNGEE. CDR3 loop: CASSVGVGSYEQYF. CDR3 DNA sequence: TGTGCCAGCAGCGTAGGGGTTGGCTCCTACGAGCAGTACTTC.

This sequence joins TRBV19 and TRBJ1-2, with D hard to call. Trimming stripped 6 bases from V and 2 bases from J, with 13 bases between. The CDR3 has 14 residues. Germline values: CDR1 LNHDA, CDR2 SQIVND (reference sequence). The CDR3 reads CASRKDDRNYGYTF. DNA for the CDR3: TGTGCCAGTAGGAAGGACGACCGAAACTATGGCTACACCTTC.

A single count supports this clone. V usage is TRBV18 and J usage is TRBJ1-2; no firm D call. V lost 2 bases and J 2 bases, leaving 6 bases between the germline ends. Per the germline V gene, CDR1 is KGHSH and CDR2 is LQKENI. This CDR3 is 13 amino acids long. The CDR3 coding sequence is TGTGCCAGCTCACCAACCCCGAACTATGGCTACACCTTC. Translated: CASSPTPNYGYTF.

The chain employs TRBV7-9 and TRBJ2-7; D unclear. Trimming took off 1 base at V and 6 bases at J, with 7 bases between the two ends. The CDR3 totals 12 residues. Germline CDR1 is SEHNR and CDR2 is FQNEAQ (reference sequence). The CDR3 bases are TGTGCCAGCAGCTTAGGGACCCCCGAGCAGTACTTC. It is translated as CASSLGTPEQYF. The full variable domain, with the rest looked up from reference TRBV7-9 and TRBJ2-7, is DTGVSQNPRHKITKRGQNVTFRCDPISEHNRLYWYRQTLGQGPEFLTYFQNEAQLEKSRLLSDRFSAERPKGSFSTLEIQRTEQGDSAMYLCASSLGTPEQYFGPGTRLTVT.

This sequence joins TRBV5-1 and TRBJ2-1, with TRBD2 matching 13 bases. CDR1 and CDR2 from the germline V gene are SGHRS and YFSETQ. J gave up 9 bases and V 1 base, and 4 bases lay outside the gene matches. This CDR3 comprises 15 residues. Here the CDR3 reads CASSLSGLAGFEQFF. CDR3 DNA: TGCGCCAGCAGCTTGTCGGGACTAGCGGGATTTGAGCAGTTCTTC.

The CDR3 is CASSQSRTALEGYTF. The CDR3 DNA follows: TGTGCCAGCAGCCAATCGAGGACAGCTCTTGAAGGCTACACCTTC. The chain recombines TRBV3-1 (or the pseudogene TRBV3-2) with TRBJ1-2; maybe TRBD1 (6 bases). Germline V gene sequence: CDR1 LGHDT, CDR2 YNNKEL (reference sequence). This CDR3 contains 15 residues. The V gene lost 2 bases and the J gene lost 8 bases, with 18 bases spanning the gap.

This clone was seen many times. The chain employs TRBV2 and TRBJ2-4, with TRBD2 identical over 12 bases. J lost 0 bases, V lost 4 bases, and 4 bases had no gene match. This CDR3 is 17 amino acids long. CDR1 and CDR2 (germline): SNHLY, FYNNEI. CDR3 loop: CASSGLAGVGAKNIQYF. The CDR3, as DNA: TGTGCCAGCAGTGGACTAGCGGGAGTGGGAGCCAAAAACATTCAGTACTTC.

The V call is TRBV28, the J call TRBJ2-1, with TRBD2 matching 12 bases. After removal of 0 bases from V and 6 bases from J, the junction contained 6 bases not matched to a gene. This CDR3 has 17 amino acids. Germline CDR1 and CDR2: MDHEN and SYDVKM. In DNA, the CDR3 is TGTGCCAGCAGTTTATGGGCTAGCGGGGGGGCAGCCAATGAGCAGTTCTTC. Its protein product is CASSLWASGGAANEQFF.

The sample holds one count of this clone. CDR3 sequence: CAWNPRGNTEAFF. In DNA, the CDR3 is TGTGCCTGGAACCCCAGGGGGAACACTGAAGCTTTCTTT. The chain couples TRBV30 to TRBJ1-1; D perhaps matches TRBD1 (6 bases). The germline gives CDR1 GTSNPN, CDR2 SVGIG (reference sequence). This CDR3 comprises 13 residues. Trimming took off 4 bases at V and 1 base at J, with 10 bases between the two ends.

This clone was counted many times. The V and J genes are TRBV4-1 and TRBJ1-3, with unresolved D. The CDR3 is 15 residues long. In germline, CDR1 is MGHRA, CDR2 YSYEKL. The V end was cut by 1 base, the J end by 2 bases, with 9 bases between. CDR3 nucleotide sequence: TGCGCCAGCAGCCAAGTCCCCGGTCCTGGAAACACCATATATTTT. This sequence encodes CASSQVPGPGNTIYF.

The rearrangement uses TRBV27 and TRBJ2-7, with 10 bases that match TRBD1. After removal of 8 bases from V and 6 bases from J, the junction contained 16 bases not matched to a gene. The CDR3 runs 16 residues. CDR1 is MNHEY, CDR2 SMNVEV, per germline (reference sequence). DNA of the CDR3: TGTGCCAGCCGAGGCGGGACAGGGGTGGGAAGGGGCGAGCAGTACTTC. It is translated as CASRGGTGVGRGEQYF.

The V call is TRBV3-1 (or the pseudogene TRBV3-2), the J call TRBJ1-6, with TRBD1 identical over 9 bases. Germline V gene data show CDR1 as LGHDT and CDR2 as YNNKEL (reference sequence). There are 15 residues in the CDR3. The V segment lost 2 bases and the J segment 9 bases; nucleotides outside the gene matches: 5. The CDR3 here is CASSQQQGARSPLHF. For the CDR3, the DNA is TGTGCCAGCAGCCAACAACAGGGGGCTCGTTCACCCCTCCACTTT.